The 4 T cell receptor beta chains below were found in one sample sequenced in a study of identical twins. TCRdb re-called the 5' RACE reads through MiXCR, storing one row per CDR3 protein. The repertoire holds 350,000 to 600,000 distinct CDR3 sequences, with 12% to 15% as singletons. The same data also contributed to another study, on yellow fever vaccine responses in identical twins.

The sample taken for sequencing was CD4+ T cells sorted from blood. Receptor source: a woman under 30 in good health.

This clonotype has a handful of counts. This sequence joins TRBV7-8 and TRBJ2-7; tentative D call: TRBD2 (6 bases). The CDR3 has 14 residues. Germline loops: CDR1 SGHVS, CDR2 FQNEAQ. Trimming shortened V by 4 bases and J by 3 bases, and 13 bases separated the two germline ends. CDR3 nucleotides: TGTGCCAGCAGCTACGGACTAACCGACTACGAGCAGTACTTC. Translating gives CASSYGLTDYEQYF.

The CDR3 protein is CASSVATVSQETQYF. CDR3 bases: TGTGCCAGCAGCGTAGCAACTGTATCCCAAGAGACCCAGTACTTC. The V call is TRBV9, the J call TRBJ2-5; no clear D. From germline, CDR1 is SGDLS and CDR2 YYNGEE. The CDR3 runs to 15 residues. V was trimmed by 0 bases and J by 1 base, leaving 10 bases between them.

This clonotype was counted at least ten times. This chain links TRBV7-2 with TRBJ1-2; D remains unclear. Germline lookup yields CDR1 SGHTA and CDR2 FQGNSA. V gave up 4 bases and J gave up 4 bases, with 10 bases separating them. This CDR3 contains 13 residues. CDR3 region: CASSSGLTYGYTF. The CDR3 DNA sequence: TGTGCCAGCAGCTCGGGTCTTACCTATGGCTACACCTTC.

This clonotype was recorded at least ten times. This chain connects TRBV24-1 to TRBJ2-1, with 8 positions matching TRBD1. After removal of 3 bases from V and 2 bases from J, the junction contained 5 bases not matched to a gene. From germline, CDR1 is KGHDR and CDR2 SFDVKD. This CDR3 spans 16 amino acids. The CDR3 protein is CATSDDGQGPYNEQFF. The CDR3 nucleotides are TGTGCCACCAGTGATGACGGACAGGGCCCCTACAATGAGCAGTTCTTC.